This T cell receptor beta chain was captured in a study of blood T cells in healthy people across ages. V dropped 6 bases and J dropped 0 bases, with 9 bases sitting between them. The CDR3 spans 14 residues. The V gene's germline CDR1 is LNHNV and CDR2 YYDKDF (reference sequence). As concerns this clonotype: What it recognizes is unknown.

Each donor supplied approximately 10 milliliters of peripheral blood. With a J-beta primer mix and a sample-barcoded 5' primer, a second PCR ran 7 to 11 cycles. CDR3-containing paired-end reads numbered at least 2.5 million in each sample. TCRdb ran MiXCR on the 5' RACE reads and lists one entry per CDR3 protein. The sample carries some 920,000 distinct CDR3 sequences, roughly 51% recorded once. The study's findings and limits: When one million T cells were used, diversity estimates were thought to be underestimates. Reliance upon unsorted PBMCs precluded definitive naive versus antigen-experienced comparison.

The clonotype originates from a woman aged 55-69 years in good health. The V call is TRBV15, the J call TRBJ1-3; D is perhaps TRBD1 (5 bases). Sequencing was done on a sample of blood. CDR3 in amino acids: CATRRGVSGNTIYF. The DNA of the CDR3 is TGTGCCACCAGAAGGGGCGTCTCTGGAAACACCATATATTTT. The entire variable domain, with the rest obtained from reference TRBV15 and TRBJ1-3, is as follows: DAMVIQNPRYQVTQFGKPVTLSCSQTLNHNVMYWYQQKSSQAPKLLFHYYDKDFNNEADTPDNFQSRRPNTSFCFLDIRSPGLGDTAMYLCATRRGVSGNTIYFGEGSWLTVV.